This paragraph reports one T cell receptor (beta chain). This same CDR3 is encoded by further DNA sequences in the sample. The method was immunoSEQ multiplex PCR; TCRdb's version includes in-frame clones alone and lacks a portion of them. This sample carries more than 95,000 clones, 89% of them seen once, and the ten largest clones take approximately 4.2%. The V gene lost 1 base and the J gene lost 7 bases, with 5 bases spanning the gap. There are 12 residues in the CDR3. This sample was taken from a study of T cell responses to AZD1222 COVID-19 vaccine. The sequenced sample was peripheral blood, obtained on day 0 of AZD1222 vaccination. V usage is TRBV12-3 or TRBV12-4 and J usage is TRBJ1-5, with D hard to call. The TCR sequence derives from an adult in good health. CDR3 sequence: CASSLGGQPQHF. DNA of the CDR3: TGTGCCAGCAGTTTAGGCGGGCAGCCCCAGCATTTT.